The rows below give T cell receptor beta chains drawn from one sample of a study of cytomegalovirus exposure and HLA in healthy donors. Sequenced by immunoSEQ multiplex PCR; TCRdb stores in-frame clones only, minus some. The table has about 240,000 clones, 78% seen once. Sequencing input: PBMCs. The source of these receptors is a boy aged 5-17 years in good health and CMV-seronegative. Both conserved end residues are part of each CDR3.

v_gene,j_gene,CDR3aa
TRBV29-1,TRBJ1-3,CSVEDNPGIEGNTIYF
TRBV15,TRBJ1-2,CATSRQGYGYTF
TRBV9,TRBJ2-1,CASSAVQGAYNEQFF
TRBV13,TRBJ1-5,CASSLGGSNQPQHF
TRBV4-1,TRBJ1-5,CASSQGAGENSNQPQHF
TRBV15,TRBJ1-1,CATSSFRGLEAFF
TRBV5-3,TRBJ2-6,CASTPPGAGMGANVLTF
TRBV6-5,TRBJ2-3,CASMRDSYTDTQYF
TRBV11-2,TRBJ2-7,CASSSPSYEQYF
TRBV30,TRBJ1-2,CAWSGGGWIYYGYTF
TRBV4-2,TRBJ1-2,CASSQDRSYTF
TRBV30,TRBJ2-7,CAWSVEVSGRPLREQYF
TRBV5-4,TRBJ1-1,CASSVVGGPEAFF
TRBV5-1,TRBJ2-7,CASPKILAEEPYEQYF
TRBV19,TRBJ1-2,CASSTGLSGGYTF
TRBV13,TRBJ1-1,CASSTGGLNTEAFF
TRBV29-1,TRBJ2-1,CSVAGGGGPHNEQFF
TRBV4-1,TRBJ2-2,CASSQPPGQGNTGELFF
TRBV2,TRBJ2-7,CASMAGDYEQYF
TRBV6-1,TRBJ1-2,CARRTGYTLSDGYTF
TRBV2,TRBJ2-7,CASSEQGERYEQYF